These T cell receptor beta chains were read from a single sample in a study of HIV-infected children after antiretroviral therapy interruption. From the 3' RACE reads, TCRdb called clonotypes with MiXCR, one entry per CDR3 protein. Of more than 40,000 distinct CDR3 sequences listed, about 4.3% are singletons. The specimen was CD45RA+ CD4+ T cells from PBMCs, pooled from several time points, collected from a donor given antiretroviral therapy, either interrupted or continuous. The receptors were sampled from a pool of human donors with HIV. CDR3s include the opening cysteine and the closing phenylalanine or tryptophan. The D gene is left open where the match is weak. Only part of the rows carry a size: once, few, many, or a class if the clone is expanded.

abundance: few; j_gene: TRBJ2-7; v_gene: TRBV12-3/TRBV12-4; d_gene: .; CDR3aa: CASSPTSNEQYF; CDR3nt: TGTGCCAGCAGCCCAACTAGCAACGAGCAGTACTTC
abundance: few; j_gene: TRBJ1-5; v_gene: TRBV5-6; d_gene: .; CDR3aa: CASSPAWGRHSNQPQHF; CDR3nt: TGTGCCAGCAGCCCGGCCTGGGGACGGCATAGCAATCAGCCCCAGCATTTT
abundance: many; j_gene: TRBJ2-7; v_gene: TRBV7-2; d_gene: .; CDR3aa: CASSRGAGTYEQYF; CDR3nt: TGTGCCAGCAGCCGAGGGGCTGGAACCTACGAGCAGTACTTC
abundance: many; j_gene: TRBJ1-1; v_gene: TRBV6-4; d_gene: .; CDR3aa: CASSVSLNTEAFF; CDR3nt: TGTGCCAGCAGCGTCAGTCTGAACACTGAAGCTTTCTTT
abundance: many; j_gene: TRBJ2-5; v_gene: TRBV4-1; d_gene: .; CDR3aa: CASSQDMGQPRETQYF; CDR3nt: TGCGCCAGCAGCCAAGACATGGGCCAACCCCGGGAGACCCAGTACTTC
abundance: many; j_gene: TRBJ1-5; v_gene: TRBV5-6; d_gene: .; CDR3aa: CASSWKGALNQPQHF; CDR3nt: TGTGCCAGCAGCTGGAAAGGAGCCCTCAATCAGCCCCAGCATTTT
abundance: few; j_gene: TRBJ2-4; v_gene: TRBV2; d_gene: .; CDR3aa: CASSRDTGGNIQYF; CDR3nt: TGTGCCAGCAGTCGGGACACCGGGGGAAACATTCAGTACTTC
abundance: many; j_gene: TRBJ1-6; v_gene: TRBV7-9; d_gene: .; CDR3aa: CASSFSWEDSPLHF; CDR3nt: TGTGCCAGCAGCTTTTCTTGGGAGGATTCACCCCTCCACTTT
abundance: .; j_gene: TRBJ1-2; v_gene: TRBV11-1; d_gene: .; CDR3aa: CASSQGQVINYGYTF; CDR3nt: TGTGCCAGCAGCCAAGGACAAGTCATAAACTATGGCTACACCTTC
abundance: many; j_gene: TRBJ2-7; v_gene: TRBV29-1; d_gene: TRBD2; CDR3aa: CSALLAGAYEQYF; CDR3nt: TGCAGCGCCTTACTAGCGGGGGCCTACGAGCAGTACTTC
abundance: many; j_gene: TRBJ2-1; v_gene: TRBV5-6; d_gene: .; CDR3aa: CASSLVGGHSYNEQFF; CDR3nt: TGTGCCAGCAGCTTGGTGGGCGGGCACTCCTACAATGAGCAGTTCTTC
abundance: .; j_gene: TRBJ2-1; v_gene: TRBV2; d_gene: TRBD1; CDR3aa: CASAWDSSYNEQFF; CDR3nt: TGTGCCAGCGCCTGGGACAGCTCCTACAATGAGCAGTTCTTC
abundance: few; j_gene: TRBJ2-3; v_gene: TRBV20-1; d_gene: TRBD2; CDR3aa: CSARLAGFTDTQYF; CDR3nt: TGCAGTGCTAGACTAGCGGGGTTCACAGATACGCAGTATTTT
abundance: many; j_gene: TRBJ2-7; v_gene: TRBV12-3/TRBV12-4; d_gene: TRBD1; CDR3aa: CASSYRQGWYEQYF; CDR3nt: TGTGCCAGCAGTTATCGACAGGGGTGGTACGAGCAGTACTTC
abundance: medium-sized; j_gene: TRBJ1-1; v_gene: TRBV12-5; d_gene: .; CDR3aa: CASGLEPKEEAFF; CDR3nt: TGTGCTAGTGGTTTGGAACCTAAGGAAGAAGCTTTCTTT
abundance: few; j_gene: TRBJ2-1; v_gene: TRBV12-3/TRBV12-4; d_gene: .; CDR3aa: CASSLGRVSGNEQFF; CDR3nt: TGTGCCAGCAGTTTAGGCCGAGTTAGTGGTAATGAGCAGTTCTTC
abundance: many; j_gene: TRBJ2-7; v_gene: TRBV10-3; d_gene: .; CDR3aa: CAISPSDEQYF; CDR3nt: TGTGCCATCAGCCCCTCGGACGAGCAGTACTTC
abundance: many; j_gene: TRBJ1-5; v_gene: TRBV12-3/TRBV12-4; d_gene: TRBD1; CDR3aa: CASSLARDRPPQHF; CDR3nt: TGTGCCAGCAGTTTAGCGCGGGACAGGCCGCCCCAGCATTTT
abundance: many; j_gene: TRBJ1-6; v_gene: TRBV2; d_gene: .; CDR3aa: CASNRDDGGNSPLHF; CDR3nt: TGTGCCAGCAACCGTGACGATGGCGGTAATTCACCCCTCCACTTT
abundance: many; j_gene: TRBJ1-4; v_gene: TRBV4-1; d_gene: TRBD1; CDR3aa: CASRDWGQNNEKLFF; CDR3nt: TGCGCCAGCAGGGACTGGGGACAGAATAATGAAAAACTGTTTTTT
abundance: many; j_gene: TRBJ1-5; v_gene: TRBV10-1; d_gene: .; CDR3aa: CASSVGLNQPQHF; CDR3nt: TGCGCCAGCAGTGTCGGACTTAATCAGCCCCAGCATTTT
abundance: many; j_gene: TRBJ2-1; v_gene: TRBV5-5; d_gene: .; CDR3aa: CASSFDTLDNEQFF; CDR3nt: TGTGCCAGCAGCTTTGACACTCTCGACAATGAGCAGTTCTTC
abundance: few; j_gene: TRBJ2-1; v_gene: TRBV6-5; d_gene: TRBD2; CDR3aa: CASSQPGLAGNEQFF; CDR3nt: TGTGCCAGCAGTCAACCGGGACTAGCGGGCAATGAGCAGTTCTTC
abundance: many; j_gene: TRBJ2-7; v_gene: TRBV3-1; d_gene: TRBD1; CDR3aa: CASSRGTGRSGKNEQYF; CDR3nt: TGTGCCAGCAGCCGAGGGACAGGGCGTTCGGGAAAAAACGAGCAGTACTTC
abundance: many; j_gene: TRBJ2-3; v_gene: TRBV7-8; d_gene: .; CDR3aa: CASSLAGITSTDTQYF; CDR3nt: TGTGCCAGCAGCTTAGCTGGAATCACCAGCACAGATACGCAGTATTTT
abundance: few; j_gene: TRBJ1-2; v_gene: TRBV11-2; d_gene: .; CDR3aa: CASSNRGGYGYTF; CDR3nt: TGTGCCAGCAGTAATAGGGGTGGCTATGGCTACACCTTC
abundance: few; j_gene: TRBJ2-7; v_gene: TRBV11-2; d_gene: .; CDR3aa: CASSLDRGRSSYEQYF; CDR3nt: TGTGCCAGCAGCTTAGATCGGGGGAGGAGCTCCTACGAGCAGTACTTC
abundance: many; j_gene: TRBJ1-2; v_gene: TRBV6-1; d_gene: .; CDR3aa: CASSRGLQVSNYGYTF; CDR3nt: TGTGCCAGCTCGAGGGGCCTTCAAGTCTCTAACTATGGCTACACCTTC
abundance: many; j_gene: TRBJ2-1; v_gene: TRBV5-4; d_gene: TRBD2; CDR3aa: CASSLDPSGGAYNEQFF; CDR3nt: TGTGCCAGCAGCTTGGACCCTTCGGGGGGGGCCTACAATGAGCAGTTCTTC
abundance: few; j_gene: TRBJ2-5; v_gene: TRBV28; d_gene: .; CDR3aa: CASSLAREFQETQYF; CDR3nt: TGTGCCAGCAGTTTAGCCAGGGAATTCCAAGAGACCCAGTACTTC
abundance: many; j_gene: TRBJ1-6; v_gene: TRBV28; d_gene: .; CDR3aa: CASSLVYNSPLHF; CDR3nt: TGTGCCAGCAGTTTAGTGTATAATTCACCCCTCCACTTT
abundance: many; j_gene: TRBJ1-1; v_gene: TRBV10-2; d_gene: .; CDR3aa: CASSDRNTEAFF; CDR3nt: TGCGCCAGCAGTGACAGGAACACTGAAGCTTTCTTT
abundance: many; j_gene: TRBJ2-2; v_gene: TRBV29-1; d_gene: .; CDR3aa: CSVDSRQGTGELFF; CDR3nt: TGCAGCGTTGATTCCAGACAAGGGACCGGGGAGCTGTTTTTT
abundance: many; j_gene: TRBJ2-3; v_gene: TRBV28; d_gene: TRBD1; CDR3aa: CASSFGRLGQGRDTQYF; CDR3nt: TGTGCCAGCAGTTTCGGACGATTGGGACAGGGGAGGGATACGCAGTATTTT
abundance: many; j_gene: TRBJ2-7; v_gene: TRBV28; d_gene: TRBD2; CDR3aa: CASGTTRYEQYF; CDR3nt: TGTGCCAGCGGGACTACCCGATACGAGCAGTACTTC
abundance: many; j_gene: TRBJ2-2; v_gene: TRBV28; d_gene: .; CDR3aa: CASSLGGQNTGELFF; CDR3nt: TGTGCCAGCAGCCTCGGGGGACAGAACACCGGGGAGCTGTTTTTT
abundance: many; j_gene: TRBJ1-5; v_gene: TRBV2; d_gene: .; CDR3aa: CASSATGYQPQHF; CDR3nt: TGTGCCAGCAGTGCGACAGGTTATCAGCCCCAGCATTTT